Detailed here is one T cell receptor beta chain. Its antigen is not known. Trimming took off 4 bases at V and 6 bases at J, with 16 bases between the two ends. From germline, CDR1 is SGHRS and CDR2 YFSETQ. The CDR3 runs 14 residues. Libraries were prepared by immunoSEQ multiplex PCR; TCRdb keeps only in-frame clonotypes and omits some of them. The repertoire consists of about 100,000 clones, with 92% occurring once and the leading ten covering roughly 1.2%. The data stem from a study of T cell responses to AZD1222 COVID-19 vaccine. Study-level points and caveats: Among those given AZD1222, only five or six were seropositive at baseline. CD4 TCRs associated with vaccination spanned spike, dominating at 160-218 and 743-854. In all cases, repertoires were sampled only after the peak T cell response. The donor cohort was predominantly white British with a female majority, and clonal diversity may have been underestimated.

This material consisted of peripheral blood, taken on day 0 of AZD1222 vaccination. This TCR was sampled from an adult in good health. V is TRBV5-1 and J is TRBJ1-1, with D perhaps matching TRBD1 (5 bases). The CDR3: CASSPRGGTAEAFF. In nucleotides, the CDR3 is TGCGCCAGCAGCCCCCGTGGGGGTACCGCTGAAGCTTTCTTT.